What follows describes a single TCR beta chain. As yet, its antigen is unknown. Some clones are missing from TCRdb's copy, which holds only in-frame ones; the method was immunoSEQ multiplex PCR. Among about 680,000 clones listed, around 73% were seen once. This entry belongs to a study of shared clonotypes between healthy human individuals. Broader study findings: Compared with memory subsets, naive subsets generally had larger estimated richness. Rarefaction curves obtained for sorted subsets showed sequencing incomplete despite large depth.

Germline V gene sequence: CDR1 MNHEY, CDR2 SVGAGI. Unmatched junction bases numbered 16, after V lost 2 bases and J lost 9 bases. The CDR3 consists of 16 residues. V usage is TRBV6-5 and J usage is TRBJ2-7; TRBD2 aligns across 7 bases. The specimen sequenced was memory CD4+ T cells sorted from blood. Subset here: CD45RA-negative fraction. The sequence derives from a woman aged 25 to 45 in good health. The CDR3 coding sequence is TGTGCCAGCAGTTACGGAGTTCCTAGCGGAGCCCCGGGGCAGTACTTC. Translating gives CASSYGVPSGAPGQYF.